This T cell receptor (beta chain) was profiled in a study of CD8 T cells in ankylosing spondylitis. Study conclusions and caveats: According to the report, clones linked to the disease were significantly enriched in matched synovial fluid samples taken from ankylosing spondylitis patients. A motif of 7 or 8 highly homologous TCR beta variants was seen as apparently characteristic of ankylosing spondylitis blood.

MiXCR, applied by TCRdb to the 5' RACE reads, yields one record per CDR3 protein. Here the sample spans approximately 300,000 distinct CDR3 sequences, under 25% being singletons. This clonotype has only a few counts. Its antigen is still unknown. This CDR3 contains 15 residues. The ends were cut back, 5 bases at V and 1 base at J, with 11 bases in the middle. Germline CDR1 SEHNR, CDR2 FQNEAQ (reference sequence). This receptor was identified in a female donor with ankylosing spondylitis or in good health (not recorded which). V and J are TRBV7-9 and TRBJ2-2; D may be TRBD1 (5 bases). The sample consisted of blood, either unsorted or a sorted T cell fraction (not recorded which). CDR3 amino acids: CASSPRTLNTGELFF. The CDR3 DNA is TGTGCCAGCAGCCCGCGGACACTGAACACCGGGGAGCTGTTTTTT.